This TCR beta chain was recovered during a study of blood T cell repertoires in COVID-19. The overall study: Acute-phase and convalescent COVID-19 samples originated in the United States, Italy and Spain. T cells, B-cell-depleted T cells, or PBMCs provided the cDNA or gDNA that served as material.

Authors' processing steps: Reference gene primer amplification gave nucleated cell count estimates. The protocol was immunoSEQ multiplex PCR, while the TCRdb copy is restricted to in-frame clones and leaves out a portion. V and J calls and clone size are copied from that table; D and trimming were computed from the DNA. The sample lists hundreds of thousands of clones, around 90% seen once, with approximately 12% in the top ten. With V trimmed by 0 bases and J by 2 bases, 3 bases remained unmatched. The germline gives CDR1 SGDLS, CDR2 YYNGEE. The CDR3 is 16 amino acids. This chain uses TRBV9 with TRBJ2-3; TRBD2 matches at 10 bases. The sample taken for sequencing was peripheral blood. This clonotype was obtained from a woman aged 18-29 years who had recovered from COVID-19. CDR3 in DNA: TGTGCCAGCAGCGTAGTAGGACTAGCGGACACAGATACGCAGTATTTT. This translates into CASSVVGLADTDTQYF.